This T cell receptor (beta chain) was identified in a study of control samples from healthy donors and cancer patients. The germline V and J ends were trimmed by 2 bases and 2 bases, with 5 bases remaining between them. Germline V lookup: CDR1 MRHNA, CDR2 SNTAGT. The CDR3 spans 13 residues. Sequencing used immunoSEQ multiplex PCR; TCRdb keeps in-frame clones, though not all of them. The table records about 28,000 clones, around 80% of them present only once. The sequencing input was PBMCs. This clonotype originated in a man in his 60s with head and neck cancer. The chain carries TRBV6-4 and TRBJ2-3; D is undetermined. DNA of the CDR3: TGTGCCAGCAGTGACAACCCCACAGATACGCAGTATTTT. It encodes CASSDNPTDTQYF.